The entry below gives a single T cell receptor (beta chain) sequence along with its context. Antigen unknown. This specimen belongs to a study of synovial regulatory T cells in juvenile arthritis. Study-level points and caveats: iaTreg TCR repertoires were largely private across patients and partially overlapped synovial Teff and blood CPL. CDR3 overlap with synovial Tregs was higher for iaTregs than other blood Tregs.

Sequenced by immunoSEQ multiplex PCR; TCRdb stores in-frame clones only, minus some. This repertoire includes just under 10,000 clones. CDR1 and CDR2 from the germline V gene are LNHDA and SQIVND (reference sequence). The length of the CDR3 is 13 residues. No DNA is recorded. The sample was Treg cells from blood. Subset in this sample: remaining (HLA-DR-negative) circulating blood Treg cells. This chain connects TRBV19 to TRBJ2-5; with no DNA, the TCRdb D assignment of TRBD2 cannot be verified. The source of this sequence is a donor aged 2 to 35 with juvenile idiopathic arthritis. This CDR3 is CASSMAGGETQYF.